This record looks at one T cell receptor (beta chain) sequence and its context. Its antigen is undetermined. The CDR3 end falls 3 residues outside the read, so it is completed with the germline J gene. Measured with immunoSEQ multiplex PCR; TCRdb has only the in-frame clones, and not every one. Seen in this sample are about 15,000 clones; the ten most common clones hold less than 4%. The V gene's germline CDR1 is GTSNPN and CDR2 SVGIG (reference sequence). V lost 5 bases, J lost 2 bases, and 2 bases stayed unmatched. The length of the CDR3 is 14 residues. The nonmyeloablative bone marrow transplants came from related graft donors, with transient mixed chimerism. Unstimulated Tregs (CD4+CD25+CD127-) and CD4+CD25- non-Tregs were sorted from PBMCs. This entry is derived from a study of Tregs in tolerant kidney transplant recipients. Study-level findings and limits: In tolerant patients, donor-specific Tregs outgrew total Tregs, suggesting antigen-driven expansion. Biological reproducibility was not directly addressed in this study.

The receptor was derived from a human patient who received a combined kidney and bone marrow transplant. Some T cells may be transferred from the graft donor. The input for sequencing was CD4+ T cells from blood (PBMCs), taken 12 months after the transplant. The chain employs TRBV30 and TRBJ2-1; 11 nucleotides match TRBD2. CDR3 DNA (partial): TGTGCCTGGTCGACTAGCGGGGCCTACAATGAG. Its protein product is CAWSTSGAYNE. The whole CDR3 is CAWSTSGAYNEQFF.